The clone carrying this T cell receptor (beta chain) was seen just once. One junction end disagrees with the germline gene, perhaps due to a read error. The record originates from a study of shared clonotypes between healthy human individuals. CDR1 and CDR2 (germline): SGHNT, YENEEA. The CDR3 loop spans 14 amino acids. Measured with immunoSEQ multiplex PCR; TCRdb has only the in-frame clones, and not every one. The repertoire consists of roughly 2.6 million clones, with over 85% occurring once and the leading ten covering about 0.13%. This clonotype was obtained from a man aged 18 to 29 in good health. Sequenced input: naive CD4+ T cells sorted from blood. Subset in this sample: CD45RA+ positively selected. V is TRBV11-3 and J is TRBJ2-1; no clear D. CDR3 sequence: CAGSFDGGYNEQFF. CDR3 nucleotide sequence: TGTGCCGGCAGCTTCGACGGTGGCTACAATGAGCAGTTCTTC.